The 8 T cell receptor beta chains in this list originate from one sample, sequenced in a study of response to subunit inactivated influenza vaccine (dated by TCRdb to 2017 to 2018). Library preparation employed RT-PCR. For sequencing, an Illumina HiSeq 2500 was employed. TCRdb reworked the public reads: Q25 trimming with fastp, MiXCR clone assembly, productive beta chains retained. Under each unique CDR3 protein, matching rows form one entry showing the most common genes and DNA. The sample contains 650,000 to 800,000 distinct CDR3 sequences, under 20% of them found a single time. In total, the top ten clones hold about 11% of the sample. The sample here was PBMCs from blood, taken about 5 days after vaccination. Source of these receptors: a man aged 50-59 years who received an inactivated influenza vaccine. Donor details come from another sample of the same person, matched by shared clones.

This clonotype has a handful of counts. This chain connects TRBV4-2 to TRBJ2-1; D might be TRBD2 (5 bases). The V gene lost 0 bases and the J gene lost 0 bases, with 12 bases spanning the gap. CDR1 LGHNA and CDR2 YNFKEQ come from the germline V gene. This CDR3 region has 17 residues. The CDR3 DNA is TGTGCCAGCAGCCAAGATTCTAGCACGAGCTCCTACAATGAGCAGTTCTTC. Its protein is CASSQDSSTSSYNEQFF.

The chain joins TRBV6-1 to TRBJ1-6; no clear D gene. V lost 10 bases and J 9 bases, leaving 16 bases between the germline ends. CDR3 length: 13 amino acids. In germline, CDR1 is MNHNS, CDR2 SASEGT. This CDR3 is CATDLTPLSPLHF. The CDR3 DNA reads TGTGCCACCGACCTAACTCCACTTTCACCCCTCCACTTT.

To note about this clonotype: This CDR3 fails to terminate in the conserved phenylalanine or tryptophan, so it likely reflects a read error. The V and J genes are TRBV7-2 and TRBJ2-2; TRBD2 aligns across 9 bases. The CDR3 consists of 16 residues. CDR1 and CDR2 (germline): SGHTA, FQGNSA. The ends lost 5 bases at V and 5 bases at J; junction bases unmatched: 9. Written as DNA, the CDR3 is TGTGCCAGCAGCCTATTAGCGGGAGTCGGGACCGGGGAGCTGTTTCTT. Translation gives CASSLLAGVGTGELFL.

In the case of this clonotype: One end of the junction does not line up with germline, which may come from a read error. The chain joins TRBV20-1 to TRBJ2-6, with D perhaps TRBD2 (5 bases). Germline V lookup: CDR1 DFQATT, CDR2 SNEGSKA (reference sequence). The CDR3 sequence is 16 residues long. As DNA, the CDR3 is TGCAGTGATAGAGAGGGTTCTAGCTCTGGGGCCAACGTCCTGACTTTC. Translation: CSDREGSSSGANVLTF.

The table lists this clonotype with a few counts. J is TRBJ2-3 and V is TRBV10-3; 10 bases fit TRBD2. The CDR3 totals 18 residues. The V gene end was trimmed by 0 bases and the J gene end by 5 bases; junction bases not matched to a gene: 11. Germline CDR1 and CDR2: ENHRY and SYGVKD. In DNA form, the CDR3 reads TGTGCCATCAGTGAGTCGACTGGGTTACTAGCGGGAAGAGATACGCAGTATTTT. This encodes CAISESTGLLAGRDTQYF.

CDR3 loop: CASSRPGQGVTNTGELFF. The CDR3 bases are TGTGCCAGCAGCCGACCGGGACAGGGTGTGACGAACACCGGGGAGCTGTTTTTT. The V gene is TRBV4-2, the J gene TRBJ2-2; TRBD1 matches at 9 bases. The CDR3 is 18 residues long. V lost 4 bases, J lost 0 bases, and 9 bases stayed unmatched. Germline V gene data show CDR1 as LGHNA and CDR2 as YNFKEQ.

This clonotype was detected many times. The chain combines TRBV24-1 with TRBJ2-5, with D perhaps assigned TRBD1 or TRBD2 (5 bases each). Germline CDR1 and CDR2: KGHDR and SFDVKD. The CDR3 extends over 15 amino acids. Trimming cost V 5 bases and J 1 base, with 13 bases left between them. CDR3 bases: TGTGCCACCAGTGGGGGGTCGGGGCTCCAAGAGACCCAGTACTTC. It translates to CATSGGSGLQETQYF.

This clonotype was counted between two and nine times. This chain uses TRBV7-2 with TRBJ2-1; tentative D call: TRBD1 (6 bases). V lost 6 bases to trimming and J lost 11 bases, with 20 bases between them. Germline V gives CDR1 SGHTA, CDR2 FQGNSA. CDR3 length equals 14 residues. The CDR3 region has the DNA TGTGCCAGCAGTCAACAGGGAAATGGGGCAAAGCAGTTCTTC. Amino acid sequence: CASSQQGNGAKQFF. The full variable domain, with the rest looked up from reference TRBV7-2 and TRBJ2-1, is GAGVSQSPSNKVTEKGKDVELRCDPISGHTALYWYRQSLGQGLEFLIYFQGNSAPDKSGLPSDRFSAERTGGSVSTLTIQRTQQEDSAVYLCASSQQGNGAKQFFGPGTRLTVL.